This is a list of T cell receptor beta chains from one sample in a study of cytotoxic CD8 clonotypes in ibrutinib-treated CLL. Generated by immunoSEQ multiplex PCR, the TCRdb table keeps only in-frame clones and is missing some. The table has roughly 53,000 clones, roughly 54% seen once. The sequenced sample was PBMCs, obtained at disease progression, from a patient treated with ibrutinib. The receptors originated from a human donor with chronic lymphocytic leukemia. Each CDR3 is given with its conserved first and last residue. The order of the fields is J gene, clone size, CDR3 length, V gene, D gene, CDR3 DNA, CDR3 protein. D genes are given only for firm matches. The size field is filled for only some rows; it gives once, few, many or a size class.

j_call: TRBJ1-5
clone_size: -
cdr3_length: 15
v_call: TRBV6-5
d_call: -
cdr3_nt: TGTGCCAGCAGTTACACAAGGGACTGGAATCAGCCCCAGCATTTT
cdr3_aa: CASSYTRDWNQPQHF

j_call: TRBJ2-7
clone_size: -
cdr3_length: 15
v_call: TRBV11-1
d_call: TRBD2
cdr3_nt: TGTGCCAGCAGCTTAGCGGCGGGGGGGCACTACGAGCAGTACTTC
cdr3_aa: CASSLAAGGHYEQYF

j_call: TRBJ2-7
clone_size: few
cdr3_length: 15
v_call: TRBV7-2
d_call: -
cdr3_nt: TGTGCCAGCAGCTTAGTCGAGGGGGTAACCTACGAGCAGTACTTC
cdr3_aa: CASSLVEGVTYEQYF

j_call: TRBJ2-7
clone_size: -
cdr3_length: 14
v_call: TRBV10-3
d_call: TRBD1
cdr3_nt: TGTGCCATCGGGTGGACAGGGAGTTCCTACGAGCAGTACTTC
cdr3_aa: CAIGWTGSSYEQYF

j_call: TRBJ2-7
clone_size: -
cdr3_length: 12
v_call: TRBV19
d_call: -
cdr3_nt: TGTGCCAGTAGTATTTATCGCAACGAGCAGTACTTC
cdr3_aa: CASSIYRNEQYF

j_call: TRBJ2-5
clone_size: once
cdr3_length: 14
v_call: TRBV7-2
d_call: -
cdr3_nt: TGTGCCAGCAGCACCCGGGCGTACCAAGAGACCCAGTACTTC
cdr3_aa: CASSTRAYQETQYF

j_call: TRBJ1-2
clone_size: -
cdr3_length: 15
v_call: TRBV18
d_call: -
cdr3_nt: TGTGCCAGCTCACCACCCGTAGGGCGCCCTCCTGACTACACCTTC
cdr3_aa: CASSPPVGRPPDYTF

j_call: TRBJ2-3
clone_size: -
cdr3_length: 13
v_call: TRBV9
d_call: -
cdr3_nt: TGTGCCAGCAGCGTACCCCCTACAGATACGCAGTATTTT
cdr3_aa: CASSVPPTDTQYF

j_call: TRBJ2-7
clone_size: few
cdr3_length: 15
v_call: TRBV7-2
d_call: -
cdr3_nt: TGTGCCAGCAGCACATGGACACCAGACTCCTACGAGCAGTACTTC
cdr3_aa: CASSTWTPDSYEQYF

j_call: TRBJ1-5
clone_size: few
cdr3_length: 13
v_call: TRBV6-5
d_call: -
cdr3_nt: TGTGCCAGCAGTTACGGTCTCCCAGGGCCCCAGCATTTT
cdr3_aa: CASSYGLPGPQHF

j_call: TRBJ2-7
clone_size: few
cdr3_length: 14
v_call: TRBV19
d_call: -
cdr3_nt: TGTGCCAGTAGTCATATTGGGGGAGGATCCGAGCAGTACTTC
cdr3_aa: CASSHIGGGSEQYF

j_call: TRBJ2-4
clone_size: -
cdr3_length: 14
v_call: TRBV2
d_call: TRBD1
cdr3_nt: TGTGCCACACAAGGGACAGACTCCAAAAACATTCAGTACTTC
cdr3_aa: CATQGTDSKNIQYF

j_call: TRBJ2-6
clone_size: few
cdr3_length: 17
v_call: TRBV5-4
d_call: -
cdr3_nt: TGTGCCAGCAGCCGGGGCGGCCTGGGGAGCGGGGCCAACGTCCTGACTTTC
cdr3_aa: CASSRGGLGSGANVLTF